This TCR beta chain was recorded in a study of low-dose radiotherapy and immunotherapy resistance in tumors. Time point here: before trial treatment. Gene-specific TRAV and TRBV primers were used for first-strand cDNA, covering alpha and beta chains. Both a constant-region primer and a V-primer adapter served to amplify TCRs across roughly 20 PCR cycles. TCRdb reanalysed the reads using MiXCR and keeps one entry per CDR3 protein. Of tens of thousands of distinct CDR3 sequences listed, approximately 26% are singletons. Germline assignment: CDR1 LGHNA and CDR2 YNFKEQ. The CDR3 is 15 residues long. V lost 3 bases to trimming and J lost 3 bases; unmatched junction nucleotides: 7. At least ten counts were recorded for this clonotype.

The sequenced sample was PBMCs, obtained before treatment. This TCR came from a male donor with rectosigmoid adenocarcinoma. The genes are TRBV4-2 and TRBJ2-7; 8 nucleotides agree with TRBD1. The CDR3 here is CASSHLGDRIYEQYF. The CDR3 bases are TGTGCCAGCAGCCACCTGGGGGACAGGATCTACGAGCAGTACTTC.